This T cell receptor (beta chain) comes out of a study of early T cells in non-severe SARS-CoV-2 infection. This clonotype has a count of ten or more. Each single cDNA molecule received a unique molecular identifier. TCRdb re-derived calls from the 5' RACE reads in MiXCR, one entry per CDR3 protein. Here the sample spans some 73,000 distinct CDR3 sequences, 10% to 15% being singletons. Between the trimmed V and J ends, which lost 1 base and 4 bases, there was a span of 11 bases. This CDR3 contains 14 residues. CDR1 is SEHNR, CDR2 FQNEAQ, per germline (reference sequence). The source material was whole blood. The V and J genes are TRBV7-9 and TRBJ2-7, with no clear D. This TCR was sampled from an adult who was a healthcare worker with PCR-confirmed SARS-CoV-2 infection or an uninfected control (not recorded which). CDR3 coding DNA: TGTGCCAGCAGCTTAGGGACGGAATATTACGAGCAGTACTTC. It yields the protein CASSLGTEYYEQYF.